Below, 17 T cell receptor beta chains from the same sample are listed, as sequenced in a study of cytomegalovirus exposure and HLA in healthy donors. PCR used 60 Vbeta primers and 13 Jbeta primers. Clones were sequenced by immunoSEQ multiplex PCR, and TCRdb holds only the in-frame ones, with some missing. The sample gives under 150,000 clones, 84% of which show up once; approximately 2.4% is in the top ten. What was sequenced was PBMCs. These receptors came from a man in his forties or fifties in good health and CMV-seronegative.

The genes are TRBV19 and TRBJ2-7, with 7 bases identical to TRBD2. CDR3 length: 13 amino acids. Germline-derived CDR1 and CDR2 are LNHDA and SQIVND (reference sequence). Germline trimming cut 4 bases from V and 0 bases from J; bases unmatched to any gene: 0. CDR3 in amino acids: CASSSGSSYEQYF. CDR3 DNA sequence: TGTGCCAGTAGTAGCGGGAGCTCCTACGAGCAGTACTTC.

This chain links TRBV2 with TRBJ2-6; D remains unclear. The CDR3 length is 14 residues. Between the trimmed V and J ends, which lost 7 bases and 0 bases, there was a span of 7 bases. The germline gives CDR1 SNHLY, CDR2 FYNNEI. CDR3 in amino acids: CASNDISGANVLTF. The CDR3 DNA reads as TGTGCCAGCAATGATATCTCTGGGGCCAACGTCCTGACTTTC.

This rearrangement joins TRBV6-1 to TRBJ2-4; 8 positions agree with TRBD1. The V gene end was trimmed by 4 bases and the J gene end by 8 bases; junction bases not matched to a gene: 4. From germline, CDR1 is MNHNS and CDR2 SASEGT. CDR3 length: 13 residues. Here the CDR3 reads CASSVDRADIQYF. The CDR3 coding sequence is TGTGCCAGCAGTGTGGACAGGGCGGACATTCAGTACTTC.

CDR3 sequence: CASSWDRGTGYTF. In DNA, the CDR3 is TGTGCCAGCAGTTGGGACAGGGGGACTGGCTACACCTTC. V is TRBV5-5 and J is TRBJ1-2; 11 bases line up with TRBD1. After removal of 5 bases from V and 7 bases from J, the junction contained 4 bases not matched to a gene. The CDR3 runs to 13 residues. The germline CDR1 and CDR2 sequences are SGHKS and YYEKEE (reference sequence).

The chain employs TRBV7-9 and TRBJ2-5, with 8 bases lining up with TRBD2. Trimming cost V 5 bases and J 1 base; bases outside gene matches: 12. Germline assignment: CDR1 SEHNR and CDR2 FQNEAQ (reference sequence). The CDR3 covers 17 residues. This CDR3 reads CASSPRGLAGFQETQYF. In DNA form, the CDR3 reads TGTGCCAGCAGCCCCCGGGGGCTAGCGGGCTTCCAAGAGACCCAGTACTTC.

The V gene is TRBV7-9, the J gene TRBJ2-3; perhaps TRBD2 as D (6 bases). The CDR3 length is 16 residues. V gave up 2 bases and J gave up 1 base, with 13 bases separating them. Germline V gene data show CDR1 as SEHNR and CDR2 as FQNEAQ (reference sequence). CDR3 sequence: CASSLSPGGGTDTQYF. The CDR3 nucleotides read TGTGCCAGCAGCTTATCCCCCGGGGGTGGCACAGATACGCAGTATTTT. Drawing the rest from reference TRBV7-9 and TRBJ2-3, the complete variable domain is DTGVSQNPRHKITKRGQNVTFRCDPISEHNRLYWYRQTLGQGPEFLTYFQNEAQLEKSRLLSDRFSAERPKGSFSTLEIQRTEQGDSAMYLCASSLSPGGGTDTQYFGPGTRLTVL.

This rearrangement joins TRBV5-1 to TRBJ1-5; TRBD1 matches 10 bases. V gave up 4 bases and J gave up 6 bases; unmatched junction bases: 7. The length of the CDR3 is 15 residues. The germline gives CDR1 SGHRS, CDR2 YFSETQ. For the CDR3, the DNA is TGCGCCAGCAGCACGGGGACAGGGGAAGGTCAGCCCCAGCATTTT. Its translation is CASSTGTGEGQPQHF.

This clone was seen a few times. The chain is built from TRBV9 and TRBJ2-1; no firm D call. The germline V gene encodes CDR1 SGDLS and CDR2 YYNGEE. The CDR3 consists of 14 residues. Trimming removed 0 bases at V and 1 base at J, with 5 bases between. The CDR3 here is CASSVGLSYNEQFF. The CDR3 DNA sequence: TGTGCCAGCAGCGTAGGACTGTCCTACAATGAGCAGTTCTTC. Supplemented by reference TRBV9 and TRBJ2-1, the full variable domain reads DSGVTQTPKHLITATGQRVTLRCSPRSGDLSVYWYQQSLDQGLQFLIQYYNGEERAKGNILERFSAQQFPDLHSELNLSSLELGDSALYFCASSVGLSYNEQFFGPGTRLTVL.

The chain couples TRBV27 to TRBJ2-1; D gene ambiguous. The V end lost 4 bases, the J end lost 0 bases, and 10 bases lay between the germline ends. Germline V gene sequence: CDR1 MNHEY, CDR2 SMNVEV (reference sequence). This CDR3 has 15 residues. CDR3 sequence reads: CASSWQASSYNEQFF. CDR3 coding DNA: TGTGCCAGCAGTTGGCAGGCGAGCTCCTACAATGAGCAGTTCTTC.

The chain combines TRBV6-6 with TRBJ1-5; 8 bases align to TRBD1. This CDR3 spans 14 amino acids. Trimming at V came to 8 bases and at J to 4 bases, leaving 7 bases not matched to a gene. The germline gives CDR1 MNHNY, CDR2 SVGAGI (reference sequence). CDR3 nucleotides: TGTGCCAGCGCCGGACAGGGTAGAAATCAGCCCCAGCATTTT. Protein sequence: CASAGQGRNQPQHF.

The J gene is TRBJ1-4, the V gene TRBV4-3, with 7 positions matching TRBD1. There are 16 residues in the CDR3. With V trimmed by 3 bases and J by 0 bases, 4 bases remained unmatched. Germline V lookup: CDR1 LGHNA, CDR2 YSLEER. This CDR3 is CASSHGRGATNEKLFF. CDR3 in DNA: TGCGCCAGCAGCCATGGCAGGGGGGCAACTAATGAAAAACTGTTTTTT.

The chain couples TRBV5-1 to TRBJ2-2; D is possibly TRBD2 (6 bases). CDR1 is SGHRS, CDR2 YFSETQ, per germline. The V end lost 0 bases, the J end lost 6 bases, and 12 bases lay between the germline ends. The CDR3 loop spans 15 amino acids. The CDR3 DNA is TGCGCCAGCAGCTTGGCGGACTATATTTCCGGGGAGCTGTTTTTT. It encodes CASSLADYISGELFF.

This chain joins TRBV7-6 and TRBJ2-7; 8 bases line up with TRBD1. Trimming removed 5 bases from V and 7 bases from J; junction bases left unmatched: 13. The CDR3 runs 15 residues. Germline lookup yields CDR1 SGHVS and CDR2 FNYEAQ. The CDR3 region has the DNA TGTGCCAGCAGCCCGCAGGGGGCCACTTTTGATGAGCAGTACTTC. It codes for CASSPQGATFDEQYF.

This chain connects TRBV13 to TRBJ2-1; no firm D call. The CDR3 totals 13 residues. CDR1 is PRHDT and CDR2 is FYEKMQ in the germline V gene (reference sequence). V dropped 5 bases and J dropped 1 base, with 6 bases sitting between them. CDR3 nucleotides: TGTGCCAGCAGCGGCGGTTCCTACAATGAGCAGTTCTTC. Translated: CASSGGSYNEQFF. Full variable domain (remainder filled in from reference TRBV13 and TRBJ2-1): AAGVIQSPRHLIKEKRETATLKCYPIPRHDTVYWYQQGPGQDPQFLISFYEKMQSDKGSIPDRFSAQQFSDYHSELNMSSLELGDSALYFCASSGGSYNEQFFGPGTRLTVL.

The table lists this clone with a few counts. This chain connects TRBV11-2 to TRBJ2-1, with 14 bases fitting TRBD2. CDR3 length: 16 amino acids. Germline V gene data show CDR1 as SGHAT and CDR2 as FQNNGV. Germline trimming cut 6 bases from V and 3 bases from J; bases unmatched to any gene: 4. The CDR3 loop is CASRSGLAGDYNEQFF. The CDR3 DNA follows: TGTGCCAGCAGGTCGGGACTAGCGGGAGACTACAATGAGCAGTTCTTC.

This clone was recorded a few times. V usage is TRBV4-3 and J usage is TRBJ2-3; the match to TRBD1 covers 9 bases. This CDR3 has 17 amino acids. Trimming took 0 bases from V and 2 from J; bases not matched to a gene: 6. Germline V gene lookup returns CDR1 LGHNA and CDR2 YSLEER. CDR3 nucleotides: TGCGCCAGCAGCCAAGACGAACAGGGGGCTATCACAGATACGCAGTATTTT. It codes for CASSQDEQGAITDTQYF.

The chain is built from TRBV5-4 and TRBJ2-5; 9 nucleotides match TRBD2. J gave up 5 bases and V 0 bases, and 2 bases lay outside the gene matches. CDR3 length: 14 residues. Germline loops: CDR1 SGHNT, CDR2 YYREEE (reference sequence). The CDR3 here is CASSLGGGVETQYF. Written as DNA, the CDR3 is TGTGCCAGCAGCTTGGGCGGGGGGGTGGAGACCCAGTACTTC.